This T cell receptor (beta chain) was profiled in a study of monozygotic twins with inflammatory bowel disease. Regarding the study as a whole: Clonotypes shared with others were fewer in IBD patients than in healthy twins, especially with disease activity. The data offered no way to tell different T cell subtypes apart.

Concerning this clonotype itself: Its matching antigen is unknown.

Total RNA from whole blood was isolated with no T cell sorting. The CDR3 is made up of 16 amino acids. Through template switching, UMIs that included a 6-nucleotide sample barcode were added. Reprocessing the 5' RACE reads, TCRdb reports a single entry for every CDR3 protein and omits DNA. The sample table sets out 300,000 to 400,000 distinct CDR3 sequences. Specimen: blood. The chain is built from TRBV12-3 or TRBV12-4 and TRBJ2-4; without DNA, the TCRdb call of TRBD1 cannot be checked. The receptor comes from a human donor with ulcerative colitis or Crohn's disease, or a healthy co-twin of an affected twin (not recorded which). The CDR3 spells CASSAHLGQNTVIQYF.